This TCR beta chain originates from a study of blood T cell repertoires in COVID-19. Study information: The analysed material was cDNA or gDNA that came from T cells, B-cell-depleted T cells, or PBMCs.

The CDR3 runs 16 residues. The V gene's germline CDR1 is LNHDA and CDR2 SQIVND (reference sequence). The V gene lost 6 bases and the J gene lost 5 bases, with 19 bases spanning the gap. Per the original methods: Reference gene primer amplification gave estimated nucleated cell counts. This table comes from immunoSEQ multiplex PCR, and its TCRdb copy is limited to in-frame clones, with some not included. V, J and clone size were drawn from that table, and D and trimming were deduced from the DNA. The sample consists of about 27,000 clones, about 80% of them appearing once. The sample taken for sequencing was peripheral blood. This sequence originates from a man in his 70s with active COVID-19. The chain links TRBV19 to TRBJ2-2; tentatively, D is TRBD2 (5 bases). The CDR3 region is CASRTPKGVGTGELFF. DNA for the CDR3: TGTGCCAGTAGGACACCGAAGGGAGTGGGGACCGGGGAGCTGTTTTTT.